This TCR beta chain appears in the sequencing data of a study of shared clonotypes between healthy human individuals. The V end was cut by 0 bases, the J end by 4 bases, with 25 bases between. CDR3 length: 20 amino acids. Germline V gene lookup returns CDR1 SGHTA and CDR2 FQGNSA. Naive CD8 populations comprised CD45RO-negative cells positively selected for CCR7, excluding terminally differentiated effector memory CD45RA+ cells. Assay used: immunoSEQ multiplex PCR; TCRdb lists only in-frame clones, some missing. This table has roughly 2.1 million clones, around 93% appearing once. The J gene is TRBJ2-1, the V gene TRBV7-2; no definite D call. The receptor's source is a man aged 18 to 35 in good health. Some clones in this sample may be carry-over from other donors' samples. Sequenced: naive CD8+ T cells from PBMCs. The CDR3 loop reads CASSLATFKVDGSLYNEQFF. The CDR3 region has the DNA TGTGCCAGCAGCTTAGCGACTTTCAAGGTTGACGGATCCCTTTACAATGAGCAGTTCTTC.